This T cell receptor (beta chain) comes out of a study of T cell repertoires in cytomegalovirus infection. Overall study findings and caveats: The response measured ex vivo was dominated by TCR beta clonotypes (HLA-C-restricted and CMV-specific). People with CMV and the relevant HLA were identified by cumulative public TCR beta family frequency.

With regard to this clonotype: What it binds is not known.

Each CDR3 protein gets one entry after TCRdb re-called the reads with MiXCR. The sample gives approximately 550,000 distinct CDR3 sequences, approximately 15% of which show up once; more than 20% is in the top ten. With 0 bases removed from V and 1 base from J, the gap between germline ends came to 9 bases. Germline CDR1 is LNHNV and CDR2 is YYDKDF (reference sequence). CDR3 length: 15 amino acids. Specimen: CD8+ T cells from PBMCs. The chain couples TRBV15 to TRBJ1-1; no definite D call. This receptor was obtained from a human donor in good health (CMV status not recorded). Some clones in this sample may be carry-over from other donors' samples. The CDR3 loop reads CATSRDPTTNTEAFF. The CDR3 DNA sequence: TGTGCCACCAGCAGAGATCCGACCACGAACACTGAAGCTTTCTTT.